The next 3 T cell receptor beta chains were all read from a single sample in a study of CD8+CD57+ T cells in acquired aplastic anemia. The use of genomic DNA as template underpinned the TCR beta VDJ and CDR3 profiling. One entry per CDR3 protein results from TCRdb running MiXCR on the reads. The sample has around 230,000 distinct CDR3 sequences, 61% seen once. The sequencing sample was made of sorted CD4+, CD8+, or CD8+CD57+ T cells (not recorded which) from PBMCs. These TCRs come from a human donor in good health.

This clonotype was seen at least ten times. The V gene is TRBV6-4, the J gene TRBJ1-2; D perhaps matches TRBD1 (5 bases). This CDR3 is 15 amino acids long. Trimming took 0 bases from V and 5 from J, leaving 13 bases between them. CDR1 is MRHNA and CDR2 is SNTAGT in the germline V gene. The CDR3 DNA sequence: TGTGCCAGCAGTGACTCGAATCCGGGACGTTATGGCTACACCTTC. This encodes CASSDSNPGRYGYTF.

This clonotype came up many times. A read error may account for a junction end that differs from germline. The gene calls are TRBV7-8 and TRBJ2-7; 7 bases fit TRBD2. There are 15 residues in the CDR3. CDR1 SGHVS and CDR2 FQNEAQ come from the germline V gene. DNA of the CDR3: TGTGCCAGCAGCTTATACACGGGGGGTATTTACGGGCAGTACTTC. Residues: CASSLYTGGIYGQYF.

This clonotype was picked up many times. The V and J genes are TRBV11-2 and TRBJ2-1; maybe TRBD1 (5 bases). CDR1 and CDR2 from the germline V gene are SGHAT and FQNNGV. The V end was cut by 4 bases, the J end by 4 bases, with 20 bases between. The CDR3 loop spans 17 amino acids. CDR3: CASSSLPQGYLYNEQFF. The CDR3, as DNA: TGTGCCAGCAGCTCCCTCCCTCAGGGCTACTTATACAATGAGCAGTTCTTC. Using reference TRBV11-2 and TRBJ2-1 for the parts outside the CDR3, the full variable domain is EAGVAQSPRYKIIEKRQSVAFWCNPISGHATLYWYQQILGQGPKLLIQFQNNGVVDDSQLPKDRFSAERLKGVDSTLKIQPAKLEDSAVYLCASSSLPQGYLYNEQFFGPGTRLTVL.